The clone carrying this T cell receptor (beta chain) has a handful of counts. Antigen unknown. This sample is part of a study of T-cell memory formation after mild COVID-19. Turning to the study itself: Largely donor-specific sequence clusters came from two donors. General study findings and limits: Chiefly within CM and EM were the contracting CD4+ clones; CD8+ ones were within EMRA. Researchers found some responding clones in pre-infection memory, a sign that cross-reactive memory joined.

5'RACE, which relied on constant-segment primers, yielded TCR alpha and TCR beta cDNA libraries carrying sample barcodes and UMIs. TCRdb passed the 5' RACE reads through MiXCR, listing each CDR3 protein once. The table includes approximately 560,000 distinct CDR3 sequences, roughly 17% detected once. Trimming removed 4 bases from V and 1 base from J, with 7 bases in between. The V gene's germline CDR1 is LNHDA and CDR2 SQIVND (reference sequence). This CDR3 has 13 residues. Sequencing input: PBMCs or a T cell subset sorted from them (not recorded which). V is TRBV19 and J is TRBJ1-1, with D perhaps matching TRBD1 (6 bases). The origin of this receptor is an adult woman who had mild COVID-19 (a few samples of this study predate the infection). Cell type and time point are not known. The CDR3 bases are TGTGCCAGTAGTAAAGGGGGGAACACTGAAGCTTTCTTT. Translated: CASSKGGNTEAFF.